The rows below give T cell receptor beta chains drawn from one sample of a study of blood T cells in healthy people across ages. TCRdb re-called the 5' RACE reads with MiXCR, one entry per CDR3 protein. The data show 1.5 million to 2 million distinct CDR3 sequences, with just under 50% seen just once and roughly 2% held by the top ten. Sequencing input: blood. The receptors come from a woman in her thirties or forties in good health. Each CDR3 is given with its conserved first and last residue. The D gene is left open where the match is weak. Expanded clones get a size class; other rows say once, few or many, or leave the size out.

TRBV28	NA	TRBJ2-1	NA	TGTGCCAGCAGTTCCCCAGGGGTAGCCTACAATGAGCAGTTCTTC	CASSSPGVAYNEQFF
TRBV4-1	NA	TRBJ2-1	NA	TGCGCCAGCAGCCATGAAGGGGAGGTGAGTGAGCAGTTCTTC	CASSHEGEVSEQFF
TRBV28	NA	TRBJ2-4	NA	TGTGCCAGCAGTTTAAATTTAGGGAGAGCCAAAAACATTCAGTACTTC	CASSLNLGRAKNIQYF
TRBV4-2	once	TRBJ1-1	TRBD1	TGTGCCAGCAGCCAACCCCTCCCGGACAGGGGGGAAGCTTTCTTT	CASSQPLPDRGEAFF
TRBV5-1	few	TRBJ2-5	TRBD1	TGCGCCAGCAGCAAAAGACAGGGATTAGGGACCCAGTACTTC	CASSKRQGLGTQYF
TRBV20-1	few	TRBJ2-7	TRBD2	TGCAGTGCCGACCCCCTGGGCGGGGGGCCATCCTACGAGCAGTACTTC	CSADPLGGGPSYEQYF
TRBV7-9	NA	TRBJ2-5	TRBD2	TGTGCCAGCAGCTTAGAGAGGACTAGCGACTTCCAAGAGACCCAGTACTTC	CASSLERTSDFQETQYF
TRBV20-1	NA	TRBJ1-5	TRBD1	TGCAGTGCTAGAGACTATGGACAGGACCGGATTCCCCAGCATTTT	CSARDYGQDRIPQHF
TRBV4-3	NA	TRBJ2-1	NA	TGCGCCAGCAGTCTAGAAACTTCAGAGCAGTTCTTC	CASSLETSEQFF
TRBV7-2	NA	TRBJ1-2	NA	TGTGCCAGCAGCTTGGGGACGGCTGCCTATGGTTACACCTTC	CASSLGTAAYGYTF
TRBV6-1	few	TRBJ2-7	NA	TGTGCAGTGGACAAGGGAAGCTACGAGCAGTACTTC	CAVDKGSYEQYF
TRBV11-1	NA	TRBJ2-3	TRBD2	TGTGCCCGCAGCTCACTAGCGGGTACCACAGATACGCAGTATTTT	CARSSLAGTTDTQYF
TRBV27	NA	TRBJ1-1	NA	TGTGCCAGCAGTTTAGCCTACGACGGTTCACGGAACACTGAAGCTTTCTTT	CASSLAYDGSRNTEAFF
TRBV5-1	once	TRBJ2-5	TRBD1	TGCGCCAGCAGCTTGGTGGGACAGGGGACCACCGAGACCCAGTACTTC	CASSLVGQGTTETQYF
TRBV15	NA	TRBJ1-5	TRBD1	TGTGCCACCAGCAGGGACAGGGTGGCCAATCAGCCCCAGCATTTT	CATSRDRVANQPQHF
TRBV6-2/TRBV6-3	NA	TRBJ2-5	NA	TGTGCCAGCAGCCCTCGGTTTGGGAATACGGCGGATTCTGAAAAGACCCAGTACTTC	CASSPRFGNTADSEKTQYF
TRBV15	NA	TRBJ1-1	NA	TGCGCCACCAGCAGAGTCTTAGGGCCGGGCACTGAAGCTTTCTTT	CATSRVLGPGTEAFF
TRBV20-1	NA	TRBJ1-5	NA	TGCAGTGCAGGCACAGGGAGTCAGCCCCAGCATTTT	CSAGTGSQPQHF
TRBV29-1	once	TRBJ2-1	NA	TGCAGCGTTCGTACGTTCCCCTACAATGAGCAGTTCTTC	CSVRTFPYNEQFF
TRBV20-1	few	TRBJ2-1	TRBD1	TGCAGTGCCCCCGTGGCGGACAGGGCTGGCAATGAGCAGTTCTTC	CSAPVADRAGNEQFF
TRBV5-1	few	TRBJ2-5	TRBD2	TGCGCCAGCACCCTTCTAGCGGCTGAAGAGACCCAGTACTTC	CASTLLAAEETQYF
TRBV7-2	once	TRBJ2-3	NA	TGTGCCAGCAGCGAAACACCGGACAGAGTCACAGATACGCAGTATTTT	CASSETPDRVTDTQYF
TRBV5-5	NA	TRBJ2-5	TRBD2	TGTGCCAGCAGCCCTCGGGCTAGCGGGGTATCAGAGACCCAGTACTTC	CASSPRASGVSETQYF
TRBV7-2	few	TRBJ1-2	NA	TGTGCCAGCAGCCATCCCGGGGGGTTGGGTGGCTACACCTTC	CASSHPGGLGGYTF
TRBV5-1	few	TRBJ2-1	NA	TGCGCCAGCAGCTTGCGGGGAAAAAATGAGCAGTTCTTC	CASSLRGKNEQFF
TRBV4-3	NA	TRBJ1-6	NA	TGCGCCAGCAGCCAAGGACCAAGGTCACCCCTCCACTTT	CASSQGPRSPLHF
TRBV6-4	NA	TRBJ1-2	NA	TGTGCCAGCAGTGTAGGGACGACCGGATATGGCTACACCTTC	CASSVGTTGYGYTF
TRBV7-2	few	TRBJ2-7	TRBD1	TGTGCCAGCAGCTTAGAGGACAGGGGTTACGAGCAGTACTTC	CASSLEDRGYEQYF
TRBV12-3/TRBV12-4	few	TRBJ1-5	NA	TGTGCCAGCAGTTTGAGTCAGGAGAGAAATCAGCCCCAGCATTTT	CASSLSQERNQPQHF
TRBV6-1	few	TRBJ2-5	TRBD1	TGTGCCAGCACTTCAAGGGGGACAGGGGGCGCGGAGACCCAGTACTTC	CASTSRGTGGAETQYF
TRBV5-1	once	TRBJ2-2	NA	TGCGCCAGCAGCGGGGGACAAAGCTACGAGTGGGGGGAGCTGTTTTTT	CASSGGQSYEWGELFF
TRBV20-1	NA	TRBJ1-3	TRBD1	TGCAGTGCTAGAGACGGACAGACAGGGGTTAACACCATATATTTT	CSARDGQTGVNTIYF
TRBV20-1	NA	TRBJ2-7	NA	TGCAGTGCTAGACCCGGACAGTCCAACCCCTACGAGCAGTACTTC	CSARPGQSNPYEQYF
TRBV20-1	many	TRBJ2-5	TRBD2	TGCAGTGCTCAGCGGGGGGCGGGAGAGACCCAGTACTTC	CSAQRGAGETQYF
TRBV6-2/TRBV6-3	few	TRBJ2-5	NA	TGTGCCAGCAGTAACCCACAAGAGACCCAGTACTTC	CASSNPQETQYF
TRBV7-2	NA	TRBJ2-5	NA	TGTGCCAGCAGCTTAGTAGGAGGACGGGAGTACCAAGAGACCCAGTACTTC	CASSLVGGREYQETQYF
TRBV20-1	NA	TRBJ1-5	TRBD1	TGCAGTGCTACCGGGACAGCCAATCAGCCCCAGCATTTT	CSATGTANQPQHF
TRBV4-3	NA	TRBJ1-2	TRBD1	TGCGCCAGCAGCCAAGCCCGGGCCGGACAGGGGGTCATCTATGGCTACACCTTC	CASSQARAGQGVIYGYTF
TRBV28	NA	TRBJ1-2	NA	TGTGCCAGCAGTTTCGCAGTGGGGGGCCGTGGCTACACCTTC	CASSFAVGGRGYTF
TRBV15	many	TRBJ2-5	NA	TGTGCCACCACCACGACAGCTCAAGAGACCCAGTACTTC	CATTTTAQETQYF
TRBV6-6	NA	TRBJ2-5	NA	TGTGCCAGCAGTTACTCGGGTAGTATTGGGGAGACCCAGTACTTC	CASSYSGSIGETQYF
TRBV5-1	NA	TRBJ1-2	TRBD1	TGCGCCAGCAGCGAGAAGACAGGGGGATTAAGTGGCTACACCTTC	CASSEKTGGLSGYTF
TRBV7-8	NA	TRBJ2-5	NA	TGTGCCAGCAGCCAGGGGTGGCTACCCCAAGAGACCCAGTACTTC	CASSQGWLPQETQYF
TRBV5-1	NA	TRBJ2-1	TRBD2	TGCGCCAGCAGCTCAGGACTAGCGGCTGAGCAGTTCTTC	CASSSGLAAEQFF
TRBV28	few	TRBJ1-5	NA	TGTGCCAGCAGTTTTTCAGGGCTGAATCAGCCCCAGCATTTT	CASSFSGLNQPQHF
TRBV7-2	few	TRBJ2-5	NA	TGTGCCAGCAGCTTAGCGCAACTAGGGGAAGAGACCCAGTACTTC	CASSLAQLGEETQYF
TRBV24-1	NA	TRBJ2-5	TRBD1	TGTGCCACCAGTGATTTGAGTATGGTAGGACAGGGTAGGGAGACCCAGTACTTC	CATSDLSMVGQGRETQYF
TRBV5-1	NA	TRBJ1-4	NA	TGCGCCAGCAGCTTTGGCGAGGCCCTTGAAAAACTGTTTTTT	CASSFGEALEKLFF
TRBV28	NA	TRBJ1-6	TRBD1	TGTGCCAGCAAGGGACAGGGCCGGATTGGTTCACCCCTCCACTTT	CASKGQGRIGSPLHF